This entry features one T cell receptor beta chain sequence. Its antigen is unknown. An end of the junction differs from the germline gene, which may be a read error. The source of the sample is a study of T cells in Graves' hyperthyroidism and ophthalmopathy. Findings of the study overall: Model output signaled ophthalmopathy a median about seven months ahead of onset.

The TCR beta CDR3 regions underwent amplification using RNA transcripts as the source. TCR CDR3 regions were first amplified by RT-PCR with HTBI primers. TCRdb re-called the multiplex PCR reads through MiXCR, storing one row per CDR3 protein. The sample gives about 600,000 distinct CDR3 sequences, 16% of which show up once; around 3.5% is in the top ten. In the ophthalmopathy cohort, Clinical Activity Score was at least 3, NOSPECS grade at least 4, and duration under 3 months. For the diagnoses, clinical symptoms, serum thyroxine and TRAb, thyroid ultrasound and orbital computed tomography were used. PBMCs were derived from 10 ml fresh peripheral blood. Germline V CDR1 and CDR2: SGHRS, YFSETQ. The CDR3 is 16 amino acids.

This receptor was identified in a woman between 40 and 55 years old with Graves' ophthalmopathy. Sequenced sample: blood. The chain recombines TRBV5-1 with TRBJ1-4; possible D gene TRBD1, 5 bases. The CDR3 is CASSVFGGPDNEKLFF. The CDR3 coding sequence is TGTGCCAGCAGCGTATTTGGGGGTCCGGATAATGAAAAACTGTTTTTT.